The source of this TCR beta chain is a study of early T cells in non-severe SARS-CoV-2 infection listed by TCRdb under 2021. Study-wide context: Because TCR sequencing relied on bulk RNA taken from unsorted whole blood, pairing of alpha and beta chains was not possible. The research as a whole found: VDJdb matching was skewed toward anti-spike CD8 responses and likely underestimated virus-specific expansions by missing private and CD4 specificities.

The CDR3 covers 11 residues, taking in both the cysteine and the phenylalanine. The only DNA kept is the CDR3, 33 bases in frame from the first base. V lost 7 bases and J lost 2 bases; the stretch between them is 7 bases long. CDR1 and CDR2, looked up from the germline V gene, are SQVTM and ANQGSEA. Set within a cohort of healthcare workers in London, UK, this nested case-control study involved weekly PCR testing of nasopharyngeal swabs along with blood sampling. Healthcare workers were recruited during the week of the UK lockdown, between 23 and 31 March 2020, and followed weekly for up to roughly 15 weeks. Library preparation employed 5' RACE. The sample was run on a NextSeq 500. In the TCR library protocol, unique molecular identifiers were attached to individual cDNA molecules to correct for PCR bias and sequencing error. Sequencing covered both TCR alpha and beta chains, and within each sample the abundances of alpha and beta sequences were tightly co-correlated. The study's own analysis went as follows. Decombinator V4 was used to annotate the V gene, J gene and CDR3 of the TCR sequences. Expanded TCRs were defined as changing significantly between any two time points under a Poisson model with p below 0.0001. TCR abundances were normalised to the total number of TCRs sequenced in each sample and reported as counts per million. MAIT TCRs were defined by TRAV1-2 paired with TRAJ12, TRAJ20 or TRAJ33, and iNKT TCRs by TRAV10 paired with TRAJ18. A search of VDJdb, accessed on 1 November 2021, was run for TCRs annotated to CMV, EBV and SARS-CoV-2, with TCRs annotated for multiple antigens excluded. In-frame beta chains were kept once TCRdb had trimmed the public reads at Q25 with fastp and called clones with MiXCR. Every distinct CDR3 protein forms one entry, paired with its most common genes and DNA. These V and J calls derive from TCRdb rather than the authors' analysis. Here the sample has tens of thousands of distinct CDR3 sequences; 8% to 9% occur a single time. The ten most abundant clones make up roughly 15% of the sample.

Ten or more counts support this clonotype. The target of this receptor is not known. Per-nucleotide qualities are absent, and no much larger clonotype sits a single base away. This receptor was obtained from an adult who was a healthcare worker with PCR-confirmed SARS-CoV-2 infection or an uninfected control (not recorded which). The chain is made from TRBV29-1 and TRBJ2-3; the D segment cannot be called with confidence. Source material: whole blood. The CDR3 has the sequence CSGRFTDTQYF. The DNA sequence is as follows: TGCAGCGGACGGTTCACAGATACGCAGTATTTT.